Below are 30 T cell receptor beta chains sequenced from a single sample in a study of blood T cell repertoires in COVID-19. Sequencing used immunoSEQ multiplex PCR; TCRdb keeps in-frame clones, though not all of them. This sample has about 26,000 clones, with 90% found just once. Sequencing was performed on peripheral blood. These receptors originate from a man between 65 and 85 years old with acute or convalescent COVID-19.

The chain uses TRBV12-5 and TRBJ2-3; TRBD1 aligns across 11 bases. The CDR3 covers 16 residues. Unmatched junction bases numbered 10, after V lost 6 bases and J lost 5 bases. From germline, CDR1 is LGHNT and CDR2 FRNRAP. CDR3 residues: CASGTGQGAPEDTQYF. The CDR3 region has the DNA TGTGCTAGTGGAACCGGACAGGGGGCGCCCGAAGATACGCAGTATTTT.

The rearrangement links TRBV2 to TRBJ2-2; TRBD2 matches at 8 bases. Looked up from germline, CDR1 is SNHLY and CDR2 is FYNNEI. With V trimmed by 4 bases and J by 3 bases, 7 bases remained unmatched. The CDR3 has 16 residues. CDR3 DNA: TGTGCCAGCAGTGCCATACTAGCGGTTGACACCGGGGAGCTGTTTTTT. As protein: CASSAILAVDTGELFF.

The chain uses TRBV6-5 and TRBJ1-1, with a weak D call TRBD1 (6 bases). The V gene's germline CDR1 is MNHEY and CDR2 SVGAGI. The CDR3 is made up of 13 amino acids. V was shortened by 6 bases and J by 4 bases, with 12 bases between the two germline ends. DNA of the CDR3: TGTGCCAGCAGGAGGGAAGGGGGCACTGAAGCTTTCTTT. Encoded protein: CASRREGGTEAFF.

The chain is built from TRBV18 and TRBJ2-7; perhaps TRBD2 as D (5 bases). The germline V gene encodes CDR1 KGHSH and CDR2 LQKENI. This CDR3 has 13 amino acids. V lost 3 bases and J lost 7, with 13 bases in between. The CDR3 DNA reads as TGTGCCAGCTCACCTGAAGCACGGGAAGAGCAGTACTTC. It translates to CASSPEAREEQYF.

In its sample, this clone was seen a few times. The chain recombines TRBV10-3 with TRBJ1-4; 8 bases map to TRBD1. CDR1 and CDR2 (germline): ENHRY, SYGVKD. The J segment lost 8 bases and the V segment lost 4 bases, leaving 9 bases of the junction unmatched. This CDR3 has 15 amino acids. The CDR3 coding sequence is TGTGCCATCAGTGGTGACAGGGGCGTTGGGGAAAAACTGTTTTTT. It encodes CAISGDRGVGEKLFF.

The chain combines TRBV25-1 with TRBJ1-6, with 7 bases lining up with TRBD1. The germline CDR1 and CDR2 sequences are MGHDK and SYGVNS. V lost 3 bases, J lost 7 bases, and 12 bases stayed unmatched. The CDR3 covers 17 residues. The CDR3 reads CASSDPLQGGTNSPLHF. The CDR3 nucleotides read TGTGCCAGCAGTGATCCACTTCAGGGGGGTACCAATTCACCCCTCCACTTT.

The sample holds a few counts of this clone. The V call is TRBV5-6, the J call TRBJ2-5; TRBD2 matches at 9 bases. Per the germline V gene, CDR1 is SGHDT and CDR2 is YYEEEE. The CDR3 totals 17 residues. The V gene end was trimmed by 4 bases and the J gene end by 4 bases; junction bases not matched to a gene: 14. The CDR3 here is CASSRAASGIRGETQYF. Here the CDR3 DNA reads TGTGCCAGCAGCCGAGCCGCTAGCGGGATCCGGGGAGAGACCCAGTACTTC.

The chain uses TRBV5-1 and TRBJ1-1, with D possibly matching TRBD1 (5 bases). The CDR3 has 13 residues. From germline, CDR1 is SGHRS and CDR2 YFSETQ. With 3 bases removed from V and 5 bases from J, the gap between germline ends came to 11 bases. The DNA for the CDR3 is TGCGCCAGCAGCTGGGGAGGGGCTACTGAAGCTTTCTTT. It codes for CASSWGGATEAFF. Full variable domain (outside the CDR3, taken from reference TRBV5-1 and TRBJ1-1): KAGVTQTPRYLIKTRGQQVTLSCSPISGHRSVSWYQQTPGQGLQFLFEYFSETQRNKGNFPGRFSGRQFSNSRSEMNVSTLELGDSALYLCASSWGGATEAFFGQGTRLTVV.

The J gene is TRBJ2-1, the V gene TRBV24-1, with a possible D match to TRBD2 (5 bases). There are 20 residues in the CDR3. Germline CDR1 and CDR2: KGHDR and SFDVKD. The V end lost 0 bases, the J end lost 0 bases, and 20 bases lay between the germline ends. The CDR3 loop reads CATSDLQFGSDAFSYNEQFF. Written as DNA, the CDR3 is TGTGCCACCAGTGATTTGCAATTCGGTAGCGATGCGTTCTCCTACAATGAGCAGTTCTTC.

The V gene is TRBV7-8, the J gene TRBJ2-7; 8 bases align to TRBD2. Germline values: CDR1 SGHVS, CDR2 FQNEAQ. The CDR3 contains 15 residues. Trimming cost V 0 bases and J 0 bases; bases outside gene matches: 1. In DNA form, the CDR3 reads TGTGCCAGCAGCTTAGCTAGCGGGGACTCCTACGAGCAGTACTTC. It specifies CASSLASGDSYEQYF.

CDR3 in DNA: TGTGCCAGCAGCGCTCGGGACACGGGAAACACCATATATTTT. Translation: CASSARDTGNTIYF. This chain links TRBV9 with TRBJ1-3, with D perhaps matching TRBD1 (6 bases). Germline V gene data show CDR1 as SGDLS and CDR2 as YYNGEE. Trimming took 3 bases from V and 4 from J, leaving 11 bases between them. There are 14 residues in the CDR3.

The CDR3 DNA follows: TGTGCCAGCAGCGCAAACAGAAAAGGCGAGCAGTACTTC. This encodes CASSANRKGEQYF. The genes are TRBV3-1 (or the pseudogene TRBV3-2) and TRBJ2-7, with unresolved D. Per germline, CDR1 LGHDT and CDR2 YNNKEL (reference sequence). Between the trimmed V and J ends, which lost 5 bases and 6 bases, there was a span of 14 bases. The CDR3 sequence is 13 residues long.

The chain links TRBV6-5 to TRBJ2-6; D may be TRBD1 (6 bases). The CDR3 spans 14 residues. Germline CDR1 and CDR2: MNHEY and SVGAGI. The V gene lost 6 bases and the J gene lost 3 bases, with 9 bases spanning the gap. The CDR3 nucleotides are TGTGCCAGCAGGGGGGCCGGTGGGGCCAACGTCCTGACTTTC. This gives the protein CASRGAGGANVLTF.

The chain has TRBV14 and TRBJ2-5, with 8 bases fitting TRBD2. With 0 bases clipped from V and 5 bases from J, the junction kept 8 bases outside the gene matches. CDR1 SGHDN and CDR2 FVKESK come from the germline V gene. The CDR3 contains 16 residues. The CDR3 nucleotides are TGTGCCAGCAGCCAAGATCGTGGCGGGAGGCTGGAGACCCAGTACTTC. Amino acids: CASSQDRGGRLETQYF.

The chain carries TRBV29-1 and TRBJ2-1, with 12 bases lining up with TRBD2. The CDR3 sequence is 13 residues long. The V segment lost 7 bases and the J segment 10 bases; nucleotides outside the gene matches: 8. The germline gives CDR1 SQVTM, CDR2 ANQGSEA. The CDR3 DNA reads TGCAGCGCTCTAGCGGGAGGGCCCCGAGAGCAGTTCTTC. It is translated as CSALAGGPREQFF.

The V and J genes are TRBV5-1 and TRBJ2-7; the D gene is possibly TRBD1 (6 bases). Germline V CDR1 and CDR2: SGHRS, YFSETQ. The CDR3 contains 12 residues. Trimming removed 5 bases from V and 4 bases from J, with 10 bases in between. The CDR3 DNA sequence: TGCGCCAGCAGTATACAGGGTTACGAGCAGTACTTC. This translates into CASSIQGYEQYF.

The V and J genes are TRBV15 and TRBJ1-1; TRBD1 matches at 10 bases. Germline V gene sequence: CDR1 LNHNV, CDR2 YYDKDF (reference sequence). The CDR3 consists of 15 residues. With V trimmed by 1 base and J by 1 base, 0 bases remained unmatched. The CDR3 sequence is CATSRGDRGNTEAFF. For the CDR3, the DNA is TGTGCCACCAGCAGAGGGGACAGGGGGAACACTGAAGCTTTCTTT.

The gene calls are TRBV7-8 and TRBJ2-1; D not certain. Trimming removed 2 bases at V and 6 bases at J, with 2 bases between. There are 11 residues in the CDR3. CDR1 is SGHVS and CDR2 is FQNEAQ in the germline V gene. CDR3 coding DNA: TGTGCCAGCAGCTTACTCAATGAGCAGTTCTTC. Its protein product is CASSLLNEQFF.

V usage is TRBV7-2 and J usage is TRBJ1-1, with D possibly matching TRBD1 (6 bases). The CDR3 totals 15 residues. V was pared by 2 bases and J by 7 bases, with 17 bases between. Per the germline V gene, CDR1 is SGHTA and CDR2 is FQGNSA. CDR3 residues: CASSLSQGWLGEAFF. In DNA, the CDR3 is TGTGCCAGCAGCTTATCCCAGGGGTGGTTAGGTGAAGCTTTCTTT.

The genes are TRBV24-1 and TRBJ2-3; D may be TRBD2 (6 bases). The CDR3 runs to 13 residues. Deletions cut 8 bases from V and 8 bases from J, with 16 bases between. CDR1 is KGHDR, CDR2 SFDVKD, per germline. This chain's CDR3 is CATTSGGGRTQYF. The CDR3 DNA is TGTGCCACCACCTCTGGGGGAGGTCGTACGCAGTATTTT.

This chain connects TRBV4-1 to TRBJ2-7, with 7 bases that match TRBD2. Looked up from germline, CDR1 is MGHRA and CDR2 is YSYEKL. The CDR3 runs to 14 residues. After removal of 4 bases from V and 3 bases from J, the junction contained 6 bases not matched to a gene. CDR3 region: CASSPTLARYEQYF. The CDR3 DNA is TGCGCCAGCAGCCCTACACTAGCGCGCTACGAGCAGTACTTC.

The chain is built from TRBV29-1 and TRBJ2-4, with 8 positions matching TRBD2. The germline V gene has CDR1 SQVTM and CDR2 ANQGSEA. V gave up 0 bases and J gave up 3 bases; unmatched junction bases: 7. The CDR3 is 16 residues long. CDR3 sequence: CSVEELAERGKNIQYF. In DNA form, the CDR3 reads TGCAGCGTTGAAGAACTAGCGGAAAGGGGCAAAAACATTCAGTACTTC.

V and J are TRBV3-1 (or the pseudogene TRBV3-2) and TRBJ2-1, with 7 bases aligning to TRBD2. This CDR3 is 15 amino acids long. The germline V gene encodes CDR1 LGHDT and CDR2 YNNKEL (reference sequence). The ends lost 2 bases at V and 9 bases at J; junction bases unmatched: 10. Here the CDR3 DNA reads TGTGCCAGCAGCCAATTTACGGGAGGCTCCTCTGAGCAGTTCTTC. Translation: CASSQFTGGSSEQFF.

The chain has TRBV12-3 or TRBV12-4 and TRBJ1-5, with 10 bases matching TRBD1. Trimming at V came to 5 bases and at J to 6 bases, leaving 1 base not matched to a gene. The CDR3 spans 13 residues. CDR3 nucleotide sequence: TGTGCCAGCAGTGGGGACAGGGGTCAGCCCCAGCATTTT. Translating it yields CASSGDRGQPQHF.

The chain recombines TRBV5-4 with TRBJ2-2; the D is unclear. The CDR3 consists of 15 residues. V lost 3 bases, J lost 0 bases, and 9 bases lay in between. Germline loops: CDR1 SGHNT, CDR2 YYREEE (reference sequence). The CDR3 loop is CASSSEVANTGELFF. CDR3 DNA: TGTGCCAGCAGCTCTGAGGTGGCGAACACCGGGGAGCTGTTTTTT.

The chain uses TRBV29-1 and TRBJ1-5; TRBD1 might be the D (6 bases). Germline-derived CDR1 and CDR2 are SQVTM and ANQGSEA. The ends were cut back, 7 bases at V and 1 base at J, with 11 bases in the middle. CDR3 length: 13 residues. The DNA for the CDR3 is TGCAGCGCCTCAGGGGCGAGCAATCAGCCCCAGCATTTT. Translating gives CSASGASNQPQHF.

This chain uses TRBV5-1 with TRBJ2-2, with 12 bases that match TRBD2. CDR1 and CDR2 (germline): SGHRS, YFSETQ. CDR3 size: 17 residues. With V trimmed by 4 bases and J by 2 bases, 6 bases remained unmatched. CDR3 in amino acids: CASSALAGGRNTGELFF. CDR3 coding DNA: TGCGCCAGCAGCGCACTAGCGGGAGGACGCAACACCGGGGAGCTGTTTTTT. Supplemented by reference TRBV5-1 and TRBJ2-2, the full variable domain reads KAGVTQTPRYLIKTRGQQVTLSCSPISGHRSVSWYQQTPGQGLQFLFEYFSETQRNKGNFPGRFSGRQFSNSRSEMNVSTLELGDSALYLCASSALAGGRNTGELFFGEGSRLTVL.

This sequence joins TRBV7-2 and TRBJ1-4; TRBD1 is a possible D gene (5 bases). CDR1 is SGHTA and CDR2 is FQGNSA in the germline V gene. There are 14 residues in the CDR3. Trimming cost V 3 bases and J 5 bases, with 10 bases left between them. The CDR3 DNA reads as TGTGCCAGCAGCTTGTCCAGGGTCAATGAAAAACTGTTTTTT. It is translated as CASSLSRVNEKLFF.

The rearrangement links TRBV25-1 to TRBJ2-7; 7 nucleotides line up with TRBD1. The trim removed 4 bases at V and 2 bases at J, leaving 11 bases unmatched. Germline assignment: CDR1 MGHDK and CDR2 SYGVNS. There are 16 residues in the CDR3. The CDR3 protein is CASSVSRTGKAYEQYF. The CDR3 nucleotides read TGTGCCAGCAGTGTCTCCAGGACAGGCAAAGCCTACGAGCAGTACTTC.

This clone was found once. J is TRBJ1-4 and V is TRBV5-4; 8 bases map to TRBD1. Germline V gives CDR1 SGHNT, CDR2 YYREEE (reference sequence). The length of the CDR3 is 15 residues. Trimming at V came to 0 bases and at J to 8 bases, leaving 6 bases not matched to a gene. CDR3 residues: CASSLGQGLSEKLFF. CDR3 nucleotide sequence: TGTGCCAGCAGCTTGGGACAGGGGCTCTCAGAAAAACTGTTTTTT.